A selection of T cell receptor beta chains follows, all from one sample in a study of T cell responses to AZD1222 COVID-19 vaccine. Here immunoSEQ multiplex PCR was the method, and the copy in TCRdb shows in-frame clones only, minus some. Among approximately 140,000 clones listed, roughly 90% were seen once. The sequenced sample was peripheral blood, obtained 28 days after the second AZD1222 dose. The receptors here all came from an adult who received the AZD1222 COVID-19 vaccine. The CDR3 runs from the conserved cysteine through the conserved F or W. Fields, in order: D gene, V gene, J gene, clone size, CDR3 protein, CDR3 DNA. A D gene is named only where the DNA matches it firmly. Part of the rows lack a size; the others show once, few, many or a class for expanded clones.

d_call: -; v_call: TRBV28; j_call: TRBJ1-2; clone_size: -; cdr3_aa: CARTSTGGYTF; cdr3_nt: TGTGCCAGGACATCGACGGGGGGCTACACCTTC
d_call: TRBD1; v_call: TRBV5-6; j_call: TRBJ1-6; clone_size: -; cdr3_aa: CASSLWTGDSPLHF; cdr3_nt: TGTGCCAGCAGCTTATGGACAGGAGATTCACCCCTCCACTTT
d_call: -; v_call: TRBV5-3; j_call: TRBJ1-1; clone_size: -; cdr3_aa: CARRDSYF; cdr3_nt: TGTGCCAGAAGAGACTCCTATTTT
d_call: TRBD2; v_call: TRBV29-1; j_call: TRBJ2-5; clone_size: -; cdr3_aa: CSVASAGGQETQYF; cdr3_nt: TGCAGCGTTGCGTCAGCGGGGGGTCAAGAGACCCAGTACTTC
d_call: TRBD2; v_call: TRBV24-1; j_call: TRBJ2-1; clone_size: -; cdr3_aa: CATSDSTSGGAGEQFF; cdr3_nt: TGTGCCACCAGTGATTCGACTAGCGGGGGGGCCGGTGAGCAGTTCTTC
d_call: -; v_call: TRBV6-8; j_call: TRBJ2-2; clone_size: -; cdr3_aa: CAICTGELFF; cdr3_nt: TGTGCCATTTGCACCGGGGAGCTGTTTTTT
d_call: -; v_call: TRBV5-3; j_call: TRBJ1-4; clone_size: -; cdr3_aa: CAGDWNEKLFF; cdr3_nt: TGTGCCGGGGACTGGAATGAAAAACTGTTTTTT
d_call: TRBD1; v_call: TRBV5-1; j_call: TRBJ2-7; clone_size: -; cdr3_aa: CASSFGTGLYEQYF; cdr3_nt: TGCGCCAGCAGCTTTGGGACAGGGCTTTACGAGCAGTACTTC
d_call: -; v_call: TRBV19; j_call: TRBJ1-3; clone_size: -; cdr3_aa: CASSIRGPGNTIYF; cdr3_nt: TGTGCCAGTAGTATTCGGGGGCCTGGAAACACCATATATTTT
d_call: TRBD2; v_call: TRBV18; j_call: TRBJ2-7; clone_size: -; cdr3_aa: CASSETSGVPYEQYF; cdr3_nt: TGTGCCAGCTCAGAGACTAGCGGGGTCCCTTACGAGCAGTACTTC
d_call: -; v_call: TRBV6-4; j_call: TRBJ2-4; clone_size: -; cdr3_aa: CASSDSRRSNIQYF; cdr3_nt: TGTGCCAGCAGTGATTCGCGCAGGAGCAACATTCAGTACTTC
d_call: -; v_call: TRBV7-6; j_call: TRBJ2-3; clone_size: -; cdr3_aa: CASSPGPGTQYF; cdr3_nt: TGTGCCAGCAGCCCGGGCCCTGGTACGCAGTATTTT
d_call: -; v_call: TRBV7-2; j_call: TRBJ1-1; clone_size: -; cdr3_aa: CASSYLTGGGTEAFF; cdr3_nt: TGTGCCAGCAGCTACCTGACCGGGGGCGGAACTGAAGCTTTCTTT
d_call: TRBD1; v_call: TRBV28; j_call: TRBJ2-1; clone_size: -; cdr3_aa: CASSPTPGQGRGEQFF; cdr3_nt: TGTGCCAGCAGCCCAACCCCGGGACAGGGTAGGGGTGAGCAGTTCTTC
d_call: -; v_call: TRBV18; j_call: TRBJ1-1; clone_size: -; cdr3_aa: CASSPGGGANTEAFF; cdr3_nt: TGTGCCAGCTCACCAGGGGGAGGGGCGAACACTGAAGCTTTCTTT
d_call: TRBD2; v_call: TRBV7-9; j_call: TRBJ2-3; clone_size: few; cdr3_aa: CASSPGSSGRAGADTQYF; cdr3_nt: TGTGCCAGCAGCCCCGGGAGTAGCGGGAGGGCCGGGGCAGATACGCAGTATTTT
d_call: -; v_call: TRBV3-1/TRBV3-2; j_call: TRBJ2-7; clone_size: -; cdr3_aa: CASSQEGIGGRYYEQYF; cdr3_nt: TGTGCCAGCAGCCAAGAAGGAATCGGGGGGCGTTACTACGAGCAGTACTTC
d_call: TRBD2; v_call: TRBV7-6; j_call: TRBJ2-3; clone_size: -; cdr3_aa: CASSLLAGANTDTQYF; cdr3_nt: TGTGCCAGCAGCCTGCTAGCGGGGGCCAACACAGATACGCAGTATTTT
d_call: TRBD2; v_call: TRBV3-1/TRBV3-2; j_call: TRBJ2-4; clone_size: -; cdr3_aa: CASSQGAGVAKNIQYF; cdr3_nt: TGTGCCAGCAGCCAAGGGGCGGGGGTAGCCAAAAACATTCAGTACTTC
d_call: TRBD1; v_call: TRBV28; j_call: TRBJ2-5; clone_size: -; cdr3_aa: CASSSPGQGAETQYF; cdr3_nt: TGTGCCAGCAGCTCCCCGGGACAGGGGGCAGAGACCCAGTACTTC
d_call: -; v_call: TRBV7-2; j_call: TRBJ2-7; clone_size: -; cdr3_aa: CASSLDSGEQYF; cdr3_nt: TGTGCCAGCAGCTTAGATTCGGGCGAGCAGTACTTC
d_call: TRBD1; v_call: TRBV27; j_call: TRBJ1-4; clone_size: -; cdr3_aa: CASSLRGPYRGLRGMDEKLFF; cdr3_nt: TGTGCCAGCAGTCTCCGGGGACCCTACAGGGGGCTGCGTGGAATGGATGAAAAACTGTTTTTT
d_call: TRBD2; v_call: TRBV7-2; j_call: TRBJ2-7; clone_size: few; cdr3_aa: CASSRRRGSSYEQYF; cdr3_nt: TGTGCCAGCAGCCGTCGGCGGGGGAGCTCCTACGAGCAGTACTTC
d_call: TRBD1; v_call: TRBV3-1/TRBV3-2; j_call: TRBJ2-7; clone_size: few; cdr3_aa: CASRLGQGYEQYF; cdr3_nt: TGTGCCAGCAGACTAGGACAGGGCTACGAGCAGTACTTC
d_call: -; v_call: TRBV27; j_call: TRBJ2-3; clone_size: -; cdr3_aa: CASSLQGSDTQYF; cdr3_nt: TGTGCCAGCAGTTTACAGGGATCAGATACGCAGTATTTT
d_call: -; v_call: TRBV5-4; j_call: TRBJ2-7; clone_size: -; cdr3_aa: CASSLGEGYYEQYF; cdr3_nt: TGTGCCAGCAGCTTGGGTGAGGGTTACTACGAGCAGTACTTC
d_call: TRBD2; v_call: TRBV18; j_call: TRBJ2-7; clone_size: once; cdr3_aa: CASSLATSLSPSYEQYF; cdr3_nt: TGTGCCAGCTCACTTGCGACTAGCCTCAGCCCTTCCTACGAGCAGTACTTC
d_call: -; v_call: TRBV6-5; j_call: TRBJ1-1; clone_size: -; cdr3_aa: CASSPMGGDTEAFF; cdr3_nt: TGTGCCAGCAGTCCGATGGGGGGAGATACTGAAGCTTTCTTT
d_call: -; v_call: TRBV4-3; j_call: TRBJ2-2; clone_size: -; cdr3_aa: CASSQEPDHQNTGELFF; cdr3_nt: TGCGCCAGCAGCCAAGAGCCCGACCACCAGAACACCGGGGAGCTGTTTTTT
d_call: -; v_call: TRBV7-6; j_call: TRBJ2-7; clone_size: -; cdr3_aa: CASSLSPGYTYEQYF; cdr3_nt: TGTGCCAGCAGCTTATCCCCAGGGTATACCTACGAGCAGTACTTC
d_call: -; v_call: TRBV7-3; j_call: TRBJ2-3; clone_size: -; cdr3_aa: CASSLGYGARTDTQYF; cdr3_nt: TGTGCCAGCAGCTTAGGGTACGGGGCCCGCACAGATACGCAGTATTTT
d_call: TRBD1; v_call: TRBV10-3; j_call: TRBJ1-3; clone_size: -; cdr3_aa: CAIRPGQGNSGNTIYF; cdr3_nt: TGTGCCATCAGACCGGGACAGGGGAACTCTGGAAACACCATATATTTT
d_call: -; v_call: TRBV12-1; j_call: TRBJ1-1; clone_size: -; cdr3_aa: CASSVGHVNTEAFF; cdr3_nt: TGTGCCAGCAGCGTGGGGCACGTGAACACTGAAGCTTTCTTT
d_call: -; v_call: TRBV5-6; j_call: TRBJ1-1; clone_size: once; cdr3_aa: CASSSTVTLTEAFF; cdr3_nt: TGTGCCAGCAGCAGTACAGTGACACTCACTGAAGCTTTCTTT
d_call: TRBD2; v_call: TRBV7-3; j_call: TRBJ2-5; clone_size: once; cdr3_aa: CASSSEAGGLVETQYF; cdr3_nt: TGTGCCAGCAGCTCAGAAGCGGGGGGCCTCGTTGAGACCCAGTACTTC
d_call: TRBD2; v_call: TRBV11-2; j_call: TRBJ2-5; clone_size: -; cdr3_aa: CASSLGLAGLETQYF; cdr3_nt: TGTGCCAGCAGCCTTGGACTAGCGGGGTTAGAGACCCAGTACTTC
d_call: -; v_call: TRBV6-2/TRBV6-3; j_call: TRBJ1-2; clone_size: once; cdr3_aa: CASSYLFGTGGYTF; cdr3_nt: TGTGCCAGCAGTTATCTCTTCGGTACGGGAGGCTACACCTTC
d_call: -; v_call: TRBV7-2; j_call: TRBJ1-2; clone_size: few; cdr3_aa: CASSWTANYGYTF; cdr3_nt: TGTGCCAGCAGCTGGACAGCTAACTATGGCTACACCTTC
d_call: TRBD1; v_call: TRBV28; j_call: TRBJ1-2; clone_size: -; cdr3_aa: CASTPDRVYAHYYGYTF; cdr3_nt: TGTGCCAGCACTCCGGACAGGGTATACGCCCATTACTATGGCTACACCTTC
d_call: -; v_call: TRBV4-1; j_call: TRBJ2-5; clone_size: -; cdr3_aa: CASSQGQNLGTQYF; cdr3_nt: TGCGCCAGCAGCCAAGGTCAGAACCTCGGGACCCAGTACTTC
d_call: -; v_call: TRBV7-2; j_call: TRBJ2-7; clone_size: -; cdr3_aa: CASSLAGNYEQYF; cdr3_nt: TGTGCCAGCAGCTTAGCGGGGAACTACGAGCAGTACTTC
d_call: TRBD1; v_call: TRBV5-6; j_call: TRBJ1-3; clone_size: -; cdr3_aa: CASSYDRAGNTIYF; cdr3_nt: TGTGCCAGCAGTTATGACAGGGCAGGAAACACCATATATTTT